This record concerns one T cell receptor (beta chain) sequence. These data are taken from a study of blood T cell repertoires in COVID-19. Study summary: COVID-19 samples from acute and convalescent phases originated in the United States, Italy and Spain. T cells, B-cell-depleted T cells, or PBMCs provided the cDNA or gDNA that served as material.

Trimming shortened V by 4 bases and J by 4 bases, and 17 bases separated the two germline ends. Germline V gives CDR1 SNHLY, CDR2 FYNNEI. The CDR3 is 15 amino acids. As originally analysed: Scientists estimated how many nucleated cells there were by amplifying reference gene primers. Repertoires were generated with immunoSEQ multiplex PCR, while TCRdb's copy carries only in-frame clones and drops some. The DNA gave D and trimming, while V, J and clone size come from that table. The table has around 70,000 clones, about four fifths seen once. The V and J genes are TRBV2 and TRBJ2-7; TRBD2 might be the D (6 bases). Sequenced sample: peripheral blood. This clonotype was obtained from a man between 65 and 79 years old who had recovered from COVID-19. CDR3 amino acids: CASSAMGGGSYEQYF. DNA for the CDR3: TGTGCCAGCAGTGCAATGGGAGGCGGCTCGTACGAGCAGTACTTC.